The sequence of this T cell receptor (beta chain) was determined in a study of blood T cell repertoires in COVID-19. Trimming shortened V by 4 bases and J by 8 bases, and 14 bases separated the two germline ends. This CDR3 has 14 amino acids. Germline V CDR1 and CDR2: LNHDA, SQIVND (reference sequence). There are a few counts of this clone. Sequencing was performed with immunoSEQ multiplex PCR; in TCRdb, only in-frame clones are kept and a portion is missing. The data show about 200,000 clones, roughly four fifths seen once. The origin of this receptor is a man between 40 and 49 years old who had recovered from COVID-19. The sample taken for sequencing was PBMCs or T cells enriched from blood (not recorded which). The chain couples TRBV19 to TRBJ1-4, with D perhaps matching TRBD1 (5 bases). The CDR3 is CASSNRAGGEKLFF. CDR3 bases: TGTGCCAGTAGTAACCGGGCCGGGGGGGAAAAACTGTTTTTT.